These 13 T cell receptor beta chains share one sample of origin, sequenced in a study of T cells after yellow fever vaccination. TCRdb used MiXCR to reprocess the 5' RACE reads, holding one entry per CDR3 protein. The table includes a few hundred thousand distinct CDR3 sequences, 17% detected once. Specimen: PBMCs, collected less than 6 days after the first yellow fever vaccination. The receptors shown here come from a man aged 18-30 years who received the YFV17D yellow fever vaccine.

This clonotype has a handful of counts. V usage is TRBV18 and J usage is TRBJ1-4; D is possibly TRBD1 (5 bases). Germline values: CDR1 KGHSH, CDR2 LQKENI. The CDR3 extends over 14 amino acids. Trimming took 3 bases from V and 3 from J, leaving 8 bases between them. The CDR3 DNA follows: TGTGCCAGCTCACCCAGGGAGGCTAATGAAAAACTGTTTTTT. It encodes CASSPREANEKLFF. The complete variable domain, with remaining parts taken from reference TRBV18 and TRBJ1-4, reads NAGVMQNPRHLVRRRGQEARLRCSPMKGHSHVYWYRQLPEEGLKFMVYLQKENIIDESGMPKERFSAEFPKEGPSILRIQQVVRGDSAAYFCASSPREANEKLFFGSGTQLSVL.

The CDR3 nucleotides read TGTGCCACCACAACCGGTGAGGGGGAGACCCAGTACTTC. It yields the protein CATTTGEGETQYF. The V call is TRBV5-6, the J call TRBJ2-5; tentatively, D is TRBD1 or TRBD2 (5 bases each). The germline V gene has CDR1 SGHDT and CDR2 YYEEEE. V shed 9 bases and J shed 5 bases, with 17 bases lying between them. The CDR3 extends over 13 amino acids. Full variable domain (remainder filled in from reference TRBV5-6 and TRBJ2-5): DAGVTQSPTHLIKTRGQQVTLRCSPKSGHDTVSWYQQALGQGPQFIFQYYEEEERQRGNFPDRFSGHQFPNYSSELNVNALLLGDSALYLCATTTGEGETQYFGPGTRLLVL.

Only a few counts were recorded for this clonotype. In nucleotides, the CDR3 is TGTGCCAGCAGCGTAGCAGGGACAGGGGGCGCCGTAGTCTCCGGGGAGCTGTTTTTT. This translates into CASSVAGTGGAVVSGELFF. This chain connects TRBV9 to TRBJ2-2, with TRBD1 matching 12 bases. Looked up from germline, CDR1 is SGDLS and CDR2 is YYNGEE. V trimming: 0 bases; J trimming: 6 bases; junction bases outside the gene matches: 12. The CDR3 loop spans 19 amino acids.

This clonotype has only a few counts. V is TRBV24-1 and J is TRBJ2-3, with 10 bases matching TRBD2. CDR1 is KGHDR, CDR2 SFDVKD, per germline. V lost 9 bases, J lost 3 bases, and 14 bases stayed unmatched. This CDR3 has 17 amino acids. This chain's CDR3 is CATEVKEGTSVTDTQYF. The CDR3 region has the DNA TGTGCCACCGAGGTTAAAGAAGGGACTAGCGTTACAGATACGCAGTATTTT.

This clonotype was picked up a small number of times. J is TRBJ2-2 and V is TRBV11-2; 12 bases align to TRBD2. The ends lost 4 bases at V and 6 bases at J; junction bases unmatched: 6. Germline V lookup: CDR1 SGHAT, CDR2 FQNNGV. CDR3 length equals 16 residues. CDR3 DNA: TGTGCCAGCAGCTCTCTAGCGGGGGGGCCGGCCGGGGAGCTGTTTTTT. It is translated as CASSSLAGGPAGELFF.

The CDR3 DNA reads as TGTGCCAGCAGCTTAGCACGCGTGACGGGAAGGACAGACCGTTTACAAGAGACCCAGTACTTC. It specifies CASSLARVTGRTDRLQETQYF. The chain has TRBV7-6 and TRBJ2-5, with D possibly TRBD1 on 6 matching bases. Germline V gene data show CDR1 as SGHVS and CDR2 as FNYEAQ. Trimming took off 0 bases at V and 2 bases at J, with 28 bases between the two ends. CDR3 length: 21 residues.

The V call is TRBV5-4, the J call TRBJ2-1; TRBD1 agrees at 12 bases. The CDR3 is made up of 19 amino acids. The ends lost 0 bases at V and 4 bases at J; junction bases unmatched: 11. CDR1 and CDR2 from the germline V gene are SGHNT and YYREEE (reference sequence). The CDR3, as DNA: TGTGCCAGCAGCTTGGGTCTTCGGGGACAGGGGGCGATGTACAATGAGCAGTTCTTC. Residues: CASSLGLRGQGAMYNEQFF.

This chain connects TRBV20-1 to TRBJ2-5; D is perhaps TRBD2 (5 bases). Trimming took 3 bases from V and 1 from J, leaving 9 bases between them. Germline CDR1 and CDR2: DFQATT and SNEGSKA (reference sequence). The CDR3 spans 13 residues. CDR3 amino acids: CSARSGSQETQYF. The CDR3 nucleotides read TGCAGTGCTAGGTCGGGATCCCAAGAGACCCAGTACTTC.

The chain carries TRBV4-1 and TRBJ2-3, with D possibly TRBD2 on 6 matching bases. From germline, CDR1 is MGHRA and CDR2 YSYEKL. V was pared by 2 bases and J by 5 bases, with 17 bases between. CDR3 length: 16 residues. The CDR3 region has the DNA TGCGCCAGCAGCCAACGACCTTTCGGGGGAATAGATACGCAGTATTTT. Amino acid sequence: CASSQRPFGGIDTQYF.

V is TRBV30 and J is TRBJ2-7, with D perhaps matching TRBD2 (5 bases). Per the germline V gene, CDR1 is GTSNPN and CDR2 is SVGIG (reference sequence). Trimming removed 0 bases from V and 3 bases from J, with 9 bases in between. The CDR3 has 13 amino acids. CDR3 DNA: TGTGCCTGGAGTGTACAAGGAGGCTACGAGCAGTACTTC. Translation gives CAWSVQGGYEQYF.

CDR3 coding DNA: TGTGCCAGCAGTCCCAAGGTAGCTCTCCTGAACACCGGGGAGCTGTTTTTT. Encoded protein: CASSPKVALLNTGELFF. The rearrangement uses TRBV27 and TRBJ2-2; no reliable D call. Germline V lookup: CDR1 MNHEY, CDR2 SMNVEV (reference sequence). Trimming left V 5 bases short and J 1 base short, with 17 bases between. CDR3 length: 17 amino acids.

The chain couples TRBV11-2 to TRBJ1-4, with D hard to call. V was cut by 2 bases and J by 8 bases, with 12 bases left in between. Germline V lookup: CDR1 SGHAT, CDR2 FQNNGV. CDR3 length equals 14 residues. The DNA of the CDR3 is TGTGCCAGCAGCTTATATGGGATCGAGGAAAAACTGTTTTTT. Translated, it gives CASSLYGIEEKLFF.

V gene TRBV20-1 combines with J gene TRBJ1-5; possibly TRBD1 for D (5 bases). With 6 bases removed from V and 0 bases from J, the gap between germline ends came to 15 bases. CDR1 and CDR2 from the germline V gene are DFQATT and SNEGSKA (reference sequence). CDR3 length: 15 residues. The chain's CDR3 is CSAIQGPYSNQPQHF. The CDR3 DNA follows: TGCAGTGCCATCCAGGGTCCTTATAGCAATCAGCCCCAGCATTTT.